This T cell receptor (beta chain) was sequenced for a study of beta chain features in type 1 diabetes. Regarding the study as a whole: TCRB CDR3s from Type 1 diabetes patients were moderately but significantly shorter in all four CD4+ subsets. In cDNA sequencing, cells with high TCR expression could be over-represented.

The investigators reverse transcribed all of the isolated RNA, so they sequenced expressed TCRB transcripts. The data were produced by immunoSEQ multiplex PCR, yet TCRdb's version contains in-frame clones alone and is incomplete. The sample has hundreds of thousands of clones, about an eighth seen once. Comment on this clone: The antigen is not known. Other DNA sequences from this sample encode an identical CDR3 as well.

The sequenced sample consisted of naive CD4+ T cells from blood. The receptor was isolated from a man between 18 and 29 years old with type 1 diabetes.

The CDR3 DNA sequence: TGTGCCAGCAGTTACTCAGGGGACGGCTACACCTTC. Translation gives CASSYSGDGYTF. The gene calls are TRBV6-5 and TRBJ1-2, with D maybe TRBD1 (5 bases). The CDR3 spans 12 residues. V was trimmed by 0 bases and J by 8 bases, leaving 7 bases between them. The germline V gene has CDR1 MNHEY and CDR2 SVGAGI.